Presented here are 24 T cell receptor beta chains from one specimen sequenced in a study of T cells in Graves' hyperthyroidism and ophthalmopathy (dated by TCRdb to the late 2010s). Library generation was performed with multiplex PCR. The run used an Illumina HiSeq 2000. The TCR beta CDR3 regions were amplified from the RNA transcripts. The first round of RT-PCR for the TCR CDR3 was performed with the HTBI primer set and the Qiagen OneStep RT-PCR kit. TCRdb redid the processing of the public reads, applying fastp at Q25 and MiXCR, and retained in-frame beta chains. One record per CDR3 amino acid sequence lists the most common genes and DNA. The sample table shows approximately 200,000 distinct CDR3 sequences, and approximately 20% are seen once. About two fifths of the sample belongs to the ten largest clones. What was sequenced was blood. The receptors derive from a man aged 40-49 years with Graves' hyperthyroidism.

This clonotype was detected many times. This chain connects TRBV5-1 to TRBJ2-1; 11 nucleotides match TRBD2. Germline CDR1 SGHRS, CDR2 YFSETQ. Unmatched junction bases numbered 3, after V lost 4 bases and J lost 3 bases. The CDR3 totals 15 residues. The CDR3 region has the DNA TGCGCCAGCAGCATTGGACTAGCGGGCTACAATGAGCAGTTCTTC. Translating it yields CASSIGLAGYNEQFF.

This clonotype was seen a few times. V usage is TRBV5-4 and J usage is TRBJ2-1; no definite D call. V gave up 3 bases and J gave up 7 bases, with 8 bases separating them. CDR1 and CDR2 (germline): SGHNT, YYREEE (reference sequence). The length of the CDR3 is 12 residues. The CDR3 spells CASSYTRNEQFF. As DNA, the CDR3 is TGTGCCAGCAGCTATACACGGAATGAGCAGTTCTTC.

The chain recombines TRBV19 with TRBJ1-1; D gene uncertain. This CDR3 contains 14 residues. The germline CDR1 and CDR2 sequences are LNHDA and SQIVND (reference sequence). Trimming cost V 1 base and J 0 bases, with 6 bases left between them. CDR3 region: CASSIGKVNTEAFF. DNA for the CDR3: TGTGCCAGTAGTATAGGAAAGGTGAACACTGAAGCTTTCTTT.

In its sample, this clonotype was seen many times. CDR3 DNA sequence: TGTGCCAGCAGTTTATTGCGACAGGGGGCGCCCACAGATACGCAGTATTTT. This encodes CASSLLRQGAPTDTQYF. This chain joins TRBV12-3 or TRBV12-4 and TRBJ2-3, with 10 bases identical to TRBD1. V lost 2 bases to trimming and J lost 2 bases; unmatched junction nucleotides: 7. The CDR3 consists of 17 residues.

There are many counts of this clonotype. A read error may produce the germline difference seen at one junction end. The chain joins TRBV12-3 or TRBV12-4 to TRBJ2-1, with TRBD2 as a possible D gene (6 bases). The CDR3 contains 14 residues. The CDR3 is CASSLVPGGNEQFF. CDR3 in DNA: TGTGCCAGCAGCTTAGTCCCCGGGGGAAATGAGCAGTTCTTC.

J is TRBJ2-1 and V is TRBV7-9; possibly TRBD2 for D (6 bases). Trimming took 2 bases from V and 3 from J, leaving 11 bases between them. This CDR3 is 15 amino acids long. The germline CDR1 and CDR2 sequences are SEHNR and FQNEAQ (reference sequence). Here the CDR3 reads CASSLHGGVYNEQFF. The CDR3 DNA reads TGTGCCAGCAGCTTACACGGCGGGGTCTACAATGAGCAGTTCTTC.

This clonotype came up many times. The chain uses TRBV5-1 and TRBJ2-7, with D possibly TRBD2 on 6 matching bases. V was pared by 3 bases and J by 7 bases, with 14 bases between. From germline, CDR1 is SGHRS and CDR2 YFSETQ. The CDR3 is 13 residues long. The DNA of the CDR3 is TGCGCCAGCAGCTGGGGGGACGGGGGTGAGCAGTACTTC. This gives the protein CASSWGDGGEQYF.

This clonotype was seen a handful of times. DNA of the CDR3: TGCAGTGCTAGAGGGCAACCGGGACGAAGCTCCTACGAGCAGTACTTC. It yields the protein CSARGQPGRSSYEQYF. The genes are TRBV20-1 and TRBJ2-7, with D possibly called TRBD1 or TRBD2 (5 bases each). Germline V CDR1 and CDR2: DFQATT, SNEGSKA (reference sequence). The CDR3 extends over 16 amino acids. V lost 1 base and J lost 0, with 16 bases in between.

This clonotype has ten or more counts. The V call is TRBV11-2, the J call TRBJ1-1, with D possibly being TRBD1 (6 bases). CDR3 length: 15 amino acids. The ends were cut back, 4 bases at V and 4 bases at J, with 16 bases in the middle. In germline, CDR1 is SGHAT, CDR2 FQNNGV. CDR3 coding DNA: TGTGCCAGCAGCTCATACAGGGTCAAGGTCACTGAAGCTTTCTTT. It translates to CASSSYRVKVTEAFF.

The genes are TRBV7-6 and TRBJ2-2; 7 nucleotides match TRBD2. The germline V gene has CDR1 SGHVS and CDR2 FNYEAQ. CDR3 length: 16 residues. V shed 5 bases and J 5 bases; nucleotides not matched to a gene: 11. CDR3 sequence (DNA): TGTGCCAGCAGCCACCCGGGGGGATTAGGGACCGGGGAGCTGTTTTTT. This translates into CASSHPGGLGTGELFF.

This clonotype was detected ten times or more. The rearrangement uses TRBV27 and TRBJ2-5, with TRBD1 matching 8 bases. CDR1 and CDR2 (germline): MNHEY, SMNVEV (reference sequence). V shed 7 bases, J shed 5 bases, and the junction held 15 bases outside the gene matches. The CDR3 extends over 16 amino acids. The chain's CDR3 is CASKGGGRGPQETQYF. The CDR3 DNA reads TGTGCCAGCAAAGGAGGGGGCAGGGGGCCTCAGGAGACCCAGTACTTC.

Many counts were recorded for this clonotype. The chain employs TRBV6-2 or TRBV6-3 and TRBJ2-7; D may be TRBD1 or TRBD2 (5 bases each). From germline, CDR1 is MNHEY and CDR2 SVGEGT. The CDR3 loop spans 13 amino acids. V lost 0 bases and J 6 bases, leaving 9 bases between the germline ends. CDR3 nucleotide sequence: TGTGCCAGCAGTTACTCGCCAGGGACCGAGCAGTACTTC. This encodes CASSYSPGTEQYF.

This clonotype has at least ten counts. The chain links TRBV2 to TRBJ1-3, with 8 bases matching TRBD1. There are 12 residues in the CDR3. In germline, CDR1 is SNHLY, CDR2 FYNNEI. Losses at the gene ends were 9 bases for V and 4 bases for J; bases not matched to a gene: 2. The DNA of the CDR3 is TGTGCCAGTGGGGACAGGGGAAACACCATATATTTT. This encodes CASGDRGNTIYF.

As to this clonotype: A much larger clonotype is one base distant, so this may be a read error. V and J are TRBV24-1 and TRBJ2-2; a possible D gene is TRBD1 (6 bases). Germline CDR1 and CDR2: KGHDR and SFDVKD. This CDR3 has 15 amino acids. Trimming took off 3 bases at V and 4 bases at J, with 11 bases between the two ends. This chain's CDR3 is CATSDLWTVTGELFF. The CDR3 bases are TGTGCCACCAGTGATCTATGGACAGTCACCGGGGAGCTGTTTTTT.

V usage is TRBV20-1 and J usage is TRBJ2-1; TRBD2 matches 8 bases. The CDR3 consists of 13 residues. The V segment lost 3 bases and the J segment 5 bases; nucleotides outside the gene matches: 3. CDR1 and CDR2 (germline): DFQATT, SNEGSKA (reference sequence). The CDR3 spells CSASGGADNEQFF. The CDR3 DNA reads as TGCAGTGCTAGCGGGGGGGCTGACAATGAGCAGTTCTTC.

This clonotype was seen ten or more times. The rearrangement uses TRBV10-3 and TRBJ2-5, with TRBD2 identical over 7 bases. Germline V gives CDR1 ENHRY, CDR2 SYGVKD. CDR3 length: 13 residues. With V trimmed by 10 bases and J by 3 bases, 8 bases remained unmatched. CDR3 coding DNA: TGTGCCACCTTTGGGGGGGATAAAGAGACCCAGTACTTC. Its protein product is CATFGGDKETQYF.

This clonotype was counted at least ten times. This chain connects TRBV5-1 to TRBJ2-7, with 8 bases lining up with TRBD1. After removal of 2 bases from V and 2 bases from J, the junction contained 3 bases not matched to a gene. CDR3 length: 14 residues. From germline, CDR1 is SGHRS and CDR2 YFSETQ. CDR3 loop: CASSLTGGPYEQYF. CDR3 sequence (DNA): TGCGCCAGCAGCTTAACAGGGGGTCCCTACGAGCAGTACTTC.

This clonotype was detected ten times or more. The rearrangement uses TRBV12-3 or TRBV12-4 and TRBJ1-1; D uncertain. The V end lost 3 bases, the J end lost 1 base, and 6 bases lay between the germline ends. CDR3 length: 13 amino acids. The CDR3 loop reads CASSFNRNTEAFF. The CDR3 nucleotides read TGTGCCAGCAGTTTCAACAGGAACACTGAAGCTTTCTTT.

This clonotype was counted ten times or more. DNA for the CDR3: TGTGCCAGCAGTCCACAGGGGACTAATGAGCAGTTCTTC. Translation gives CASSPQGTNEQFF. V and J are TRBV6-1 and TRBJ2-1; tentatively, D is TRBD1 (7 bases). The CDR3 covers 13 residues. Germline loops: CDR1 MNHNS, CDR2 SASEGT. With 5 bases removed from V and 7 bases from J, the gap between germline ends came to 12 bases.

This clonotype has a count of ten or more. The DNA of the CDR3 is TGTGCCACCAGCAGAGCAGGGACAGGAGGCACAGATACGCAGTATTTT. Amino acids: CATSRAGTGGTDTQYF. This chain links TRBV15 with TRBJ2-3, with TRBD1 matching over 8 bases. J lost 1 base, V lost 1 base, and 4 bases had no gene match. Germline V gives CDR1 LNHNV, CDR2 YYDKDF (reference sequence). The CDR3 extends over 16 amino acids.

This clonotype was picked up many times. The chain is built from TRBV19 and TRBJ2-1; 10 nucleotides match TRBD1. With 7 bases clipped from V and 3 bases from J, the junction kept 6 bases outside the gene matches. The CDR3 covers 15 residues. Germline CDR1 and CDR2: LNHDA and SQIVND (reference sequence). This CDR3 is CASTKTGGRYNEQFF. CDR3 DNA sequence: TGTGCCAGTACCAAGACAGGGGGCCGCTACAATGAGCAGTTCTTC.

This clonotype was detected many times. J is TRBJ2-1 and V is TRBV27; D is unresolved. Germline V gives CDR1 MNHEY, CDR2 SMNVEV (reference sequence). Trimming shortened V by 6 bases and J by 2 bases, and 17 bases separated the two germline ends. The CDR3 runs to 16 residues. The chain's CDR3 is CASRPRRSPAYNEQFF. In DNA form, the CDR3 reads TGTGCCAGCAGGCCTAGACGGTCCCCGGCCTACAATGAGCAGTTCTTC.

V and J are TRBV11-2 and TRBJ1-1; TRBD1 is a possible D gene (5 bases). CDR1 SGHAT and CDR2 FQNNGV come from the germline V gene. V lost 7 bases and J 0 bases, leaving 12 bases between the germline ends. The CDR3 has 14 amino acids. In DNA form, the CDR3 reads TGTGCCAGCACCCCGGGACGGTTGAACACTGAAGCTTTCTTT. It encodes CASTPGRLNTEAFF.

This clonotype was seen many times. The chain carries TRBV28 and TRBJ1-2; 7 nucleotides match TRBD1. Trimming took 5 bases from V and 5 from J; bases not matched to a gene: 11. This CDR3 is built from 15 residues. CDR1 and CDR2 (germline): MDHEN, SYDVKM. The CDR3 protein is CASSRTTPRGYGYTF. CDR3 DNA sequence: TGTGCCAGCAGTCGGACCACCCCCAGGGGGTATGGCTACACCTTC.